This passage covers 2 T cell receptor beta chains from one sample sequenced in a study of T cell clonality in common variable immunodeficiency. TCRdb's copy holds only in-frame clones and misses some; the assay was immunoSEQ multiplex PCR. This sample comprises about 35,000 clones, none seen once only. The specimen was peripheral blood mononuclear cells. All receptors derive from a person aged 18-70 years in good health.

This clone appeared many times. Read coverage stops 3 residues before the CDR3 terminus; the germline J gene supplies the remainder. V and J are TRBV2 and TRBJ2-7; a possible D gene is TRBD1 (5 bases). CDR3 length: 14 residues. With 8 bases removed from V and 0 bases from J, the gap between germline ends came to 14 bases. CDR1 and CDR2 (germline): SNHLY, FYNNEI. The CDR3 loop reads CASDDSPNSYEQYF. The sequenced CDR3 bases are TGTGCCAGCGACGACAGCCCCAACTCCTACGAG.

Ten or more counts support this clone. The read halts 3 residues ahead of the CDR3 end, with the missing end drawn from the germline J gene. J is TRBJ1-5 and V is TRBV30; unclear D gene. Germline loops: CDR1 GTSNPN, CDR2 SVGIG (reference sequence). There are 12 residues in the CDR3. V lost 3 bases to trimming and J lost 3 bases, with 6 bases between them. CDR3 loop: CAWSVFNQPQHF. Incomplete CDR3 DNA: TGTGCCTGGAGCGTCTTCAATCAGCCC.